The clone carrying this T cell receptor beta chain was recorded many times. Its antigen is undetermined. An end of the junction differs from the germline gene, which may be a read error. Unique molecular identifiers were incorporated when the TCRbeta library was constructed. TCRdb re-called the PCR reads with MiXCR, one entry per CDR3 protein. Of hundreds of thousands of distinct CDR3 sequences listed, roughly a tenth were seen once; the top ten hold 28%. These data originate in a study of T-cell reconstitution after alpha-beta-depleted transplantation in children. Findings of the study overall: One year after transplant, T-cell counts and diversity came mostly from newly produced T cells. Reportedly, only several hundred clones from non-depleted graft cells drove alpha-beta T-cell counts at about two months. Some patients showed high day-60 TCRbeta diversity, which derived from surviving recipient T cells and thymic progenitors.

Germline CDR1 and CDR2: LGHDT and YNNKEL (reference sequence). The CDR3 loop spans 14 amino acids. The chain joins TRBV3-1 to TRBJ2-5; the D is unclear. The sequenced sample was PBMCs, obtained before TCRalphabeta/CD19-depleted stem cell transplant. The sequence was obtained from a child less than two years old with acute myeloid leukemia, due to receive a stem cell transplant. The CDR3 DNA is TGTGCCAGCAGCCCCGCAGGTGCTCAAGGGACCCAGTACTTC. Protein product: CASSPAGAQGTQYF.